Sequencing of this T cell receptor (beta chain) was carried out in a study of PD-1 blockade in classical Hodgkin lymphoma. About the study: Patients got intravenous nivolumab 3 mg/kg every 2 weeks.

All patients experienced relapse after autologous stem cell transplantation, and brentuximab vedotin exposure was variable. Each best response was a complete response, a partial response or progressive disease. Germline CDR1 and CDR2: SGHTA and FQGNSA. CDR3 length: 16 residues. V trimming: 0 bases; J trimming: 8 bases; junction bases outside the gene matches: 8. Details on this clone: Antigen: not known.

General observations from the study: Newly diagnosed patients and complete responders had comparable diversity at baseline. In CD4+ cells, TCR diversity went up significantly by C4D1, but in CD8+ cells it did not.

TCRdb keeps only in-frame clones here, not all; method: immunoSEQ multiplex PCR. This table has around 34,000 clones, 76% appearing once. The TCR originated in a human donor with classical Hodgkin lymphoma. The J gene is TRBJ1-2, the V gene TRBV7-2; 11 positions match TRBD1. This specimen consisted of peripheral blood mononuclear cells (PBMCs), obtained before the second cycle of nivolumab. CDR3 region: CASSLAFGTGGSGYTF. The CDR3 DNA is TGTGCCAGCAGCTTAGCTTTCGGGACAGGGGGAAGCGGCTACACCTTC. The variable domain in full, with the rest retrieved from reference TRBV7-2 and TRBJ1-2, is GAGVSQSPSNKVTEKGKDVELRCDPISGHTALYWYRQSLGQGLEFLIYFQGNSAPDKSGLPSDRFSAERTGGSVSTLTIQRTQQEDSAVYLCASSLAFGTGGSGYTFGSGTRLTVV.